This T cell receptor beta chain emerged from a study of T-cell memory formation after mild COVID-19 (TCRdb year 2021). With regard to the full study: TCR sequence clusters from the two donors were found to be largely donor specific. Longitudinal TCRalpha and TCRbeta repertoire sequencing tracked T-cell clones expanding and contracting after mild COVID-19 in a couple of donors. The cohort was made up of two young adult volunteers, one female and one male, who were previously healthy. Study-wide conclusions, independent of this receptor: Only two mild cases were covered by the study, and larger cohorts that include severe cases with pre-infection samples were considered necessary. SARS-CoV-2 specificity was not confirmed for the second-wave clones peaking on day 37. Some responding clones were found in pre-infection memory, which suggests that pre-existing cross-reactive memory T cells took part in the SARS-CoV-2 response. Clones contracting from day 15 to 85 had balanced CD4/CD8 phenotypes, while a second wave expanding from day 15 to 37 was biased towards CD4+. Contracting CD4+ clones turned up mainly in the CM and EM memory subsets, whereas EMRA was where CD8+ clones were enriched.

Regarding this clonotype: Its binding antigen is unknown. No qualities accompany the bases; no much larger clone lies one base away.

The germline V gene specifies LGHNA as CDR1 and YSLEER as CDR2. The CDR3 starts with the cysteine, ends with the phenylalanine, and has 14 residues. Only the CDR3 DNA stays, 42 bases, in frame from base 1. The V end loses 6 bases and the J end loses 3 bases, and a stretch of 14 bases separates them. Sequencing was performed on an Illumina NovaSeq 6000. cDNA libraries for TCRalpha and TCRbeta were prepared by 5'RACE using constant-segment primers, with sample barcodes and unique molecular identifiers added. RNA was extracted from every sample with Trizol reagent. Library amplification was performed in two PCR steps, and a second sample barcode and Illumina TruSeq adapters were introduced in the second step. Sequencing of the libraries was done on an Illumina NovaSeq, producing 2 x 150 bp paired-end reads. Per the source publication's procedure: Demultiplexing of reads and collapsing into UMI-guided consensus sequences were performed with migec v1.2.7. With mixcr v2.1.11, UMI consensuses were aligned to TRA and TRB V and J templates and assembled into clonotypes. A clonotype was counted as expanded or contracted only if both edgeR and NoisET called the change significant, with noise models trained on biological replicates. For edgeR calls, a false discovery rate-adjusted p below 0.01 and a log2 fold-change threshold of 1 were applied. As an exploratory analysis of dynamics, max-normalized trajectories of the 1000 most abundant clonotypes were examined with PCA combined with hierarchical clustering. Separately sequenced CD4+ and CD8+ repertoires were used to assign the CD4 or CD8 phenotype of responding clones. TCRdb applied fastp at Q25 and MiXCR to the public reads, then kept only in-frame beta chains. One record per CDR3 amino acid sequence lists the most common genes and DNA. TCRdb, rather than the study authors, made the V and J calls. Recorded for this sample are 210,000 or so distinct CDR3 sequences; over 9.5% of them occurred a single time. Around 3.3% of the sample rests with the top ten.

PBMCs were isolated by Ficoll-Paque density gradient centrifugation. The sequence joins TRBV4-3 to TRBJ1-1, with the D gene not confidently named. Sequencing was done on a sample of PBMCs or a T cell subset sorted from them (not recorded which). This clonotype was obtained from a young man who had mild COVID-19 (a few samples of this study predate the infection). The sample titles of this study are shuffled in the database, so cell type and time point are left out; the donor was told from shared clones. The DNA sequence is TGCGCCAGCAGTCCTCTTCAGGAGGACACTGAAGCTTTCTTT. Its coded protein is CASSPLQEDTEAFF.